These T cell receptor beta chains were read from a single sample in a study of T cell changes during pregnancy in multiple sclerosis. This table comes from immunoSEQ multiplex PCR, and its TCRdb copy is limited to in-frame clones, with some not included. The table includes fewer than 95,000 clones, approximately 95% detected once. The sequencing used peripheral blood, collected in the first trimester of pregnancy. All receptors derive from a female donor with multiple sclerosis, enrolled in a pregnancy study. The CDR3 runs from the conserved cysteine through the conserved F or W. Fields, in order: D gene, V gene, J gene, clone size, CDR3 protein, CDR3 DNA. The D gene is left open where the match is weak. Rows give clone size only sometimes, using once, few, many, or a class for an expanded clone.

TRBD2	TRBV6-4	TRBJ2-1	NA	CASSPGLAGVEQFF	TGTGCCAGCAGTCCGGGACTAGCGGGGGTCGAGCAGTTCTTC
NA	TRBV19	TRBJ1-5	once	CASSIGTLSNQPQHF	TGTGCCAGTAGTATCGGGACACTTAGCAATCAGCCCCAGCATTTT
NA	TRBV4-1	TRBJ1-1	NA	CASSQARGGQGTEAFF	TGCGCCAGCAGCCAAGCAAGGGGGGGGCAGGGCACTGAAGCTTTCTTT
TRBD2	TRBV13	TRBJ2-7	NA	CASSFTTGTSGGTKSYEQYF	TGTGCCAGCAGCTTCACCACCGGGACTAGCGGGGGGACTAAATCCTACGAGCAGTACTTC
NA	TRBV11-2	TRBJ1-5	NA	CASSRAGRDQPQHF	TGTGCCAGCAGCCGGGCAGGGAGGGATCAGCCCCAGCATTTT
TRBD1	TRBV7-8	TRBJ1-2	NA	CASSFRQGSALGGYTF	TGTGCCAGCAGCTTTAGACAGGGCAGCGCTTTGGGCGGCTACACCTTC
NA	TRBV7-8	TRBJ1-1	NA	CASSLNSKPGVGEAFF	TGTGCCAGCAGCCTAAATAGCAAGCCAGGGGTTGGTGAAGCTTTCTTT
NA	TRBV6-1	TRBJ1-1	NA	CASRTGLNTEAFF	TGTGCCAGCAGGACAGGTTTGAACACTGAAGCTTTCTTT
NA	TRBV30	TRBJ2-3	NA	CAWSVSVIGTDTQYF	TGTGCCTGGAGTGTATCGGTCATAGGCACAGATACGCAGTATTTT
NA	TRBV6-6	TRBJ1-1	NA	CASQINTEAFF	TGTGCCAGCCAGATAAACACTGAAGCTTTCTTT
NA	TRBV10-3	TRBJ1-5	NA	CAISESLGAQPQHF	TGTGCCATCAGTGAGTCGCTTGGGGCTCAGCCCCAGCATTTT
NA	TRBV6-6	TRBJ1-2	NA	CASTTGQGYTF	TGTGCCAGCACAACAGGGCAAGGCTACACCTTC
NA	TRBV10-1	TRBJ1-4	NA	CAIPPGHLNEKLFF	TGCGCCATACCCCCGGGACATTTAAATGAAAAACTGTTTTTT
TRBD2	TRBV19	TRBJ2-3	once	CASRRTSGVGDTQYF	TGTGCCAGTAGGCGGACTAGCGGGGTTGGAGATACGCAGTATTTT
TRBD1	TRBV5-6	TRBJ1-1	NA	CASSFIDREGVEAFF	TGTGCCAGCAGCTTTATCGACAGGGAAGGAGTTGAAGCTTTCTTT
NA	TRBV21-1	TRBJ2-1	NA	CASSTGTTEPGRNEQFF	TGTGCCAGCAGCACCGGGACTACCGAACCGGGTAGAAATGAGCAGTTCTTC
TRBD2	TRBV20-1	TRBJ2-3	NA	CSWGGTQYF	TGCAGTTGGGGGGGTACGCAGTATTTT
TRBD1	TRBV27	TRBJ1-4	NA	CASSTYRGRATNEKLFF	TGTGCCAGCAGTACATACAGGGGTCGAGCAACTAATGAAAAACTGTTTTTT
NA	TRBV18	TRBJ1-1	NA	CASSIGGGGNTEAFF	TGTGCCAGCTCAATAGGCGGCGGTGGGAACACTGAAGCTTTCTTT
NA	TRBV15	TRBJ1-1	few	CATSRPYENEAFF	TGTGCCACCAGCAGACCTTACGAGAATGAAGCTTTCTTT
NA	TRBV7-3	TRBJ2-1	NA	CASSLTRVDNEQFF	TGTGCCAGCAGCTTAACGCGGGTGGACAATGAGCAGTTCTTC
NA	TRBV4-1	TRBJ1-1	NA	CASSQKAGSFNTEAFF	TGCGCCAGCAGCCAAAAAGCGGGGTCTTTCAACACTGAAGCTTTCTTT
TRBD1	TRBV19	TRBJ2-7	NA	CASSIGQGGDYEQYF	TGTGCCAGTAGTATCGGACAGGGCGGGGACTACGAGCAGTACTTC
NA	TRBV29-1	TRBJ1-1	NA	CSVKQQGLNTEAFF	TGCAGCGTAAAACAACAGGGACTGAACACTGAAGCTTTCTTT
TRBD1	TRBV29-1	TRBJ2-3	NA	CSVVAGGRGTDTQYF	TGCAGCGTTGTGGCAGGGGGAAGGGGGACAGATACGCAGTATTTT
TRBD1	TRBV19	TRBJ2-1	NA	CASRYRGTLRNEQFF	TGTGCCAGCCGGTACAGGGGAACCCTAAGGAATGAGCAGTTCTTC
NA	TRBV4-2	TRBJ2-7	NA	CASSPHKKQYF	TGTGCCAGCAGCCCCCACAAAAAGCAGTACTTC
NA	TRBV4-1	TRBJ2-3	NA	CASSQGGAGRNTDTQYF	TGCGCCAGCAGCCAAGGAGGGGCGGGACGAAACACAGATACGCAGTATTTT
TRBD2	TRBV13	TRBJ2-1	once	CASSASGGYNEQFF	TGTGCCAGCAGTGCTAGCGGGGGGTACAATGAGCAGTTCTTC
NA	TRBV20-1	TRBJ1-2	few	CSANVVEGYTF	TGCAGTGCTAACGTCGTGGAGGGCTACACCTTC
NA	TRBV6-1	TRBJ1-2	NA	CASSEERASYGYTF	TGTGCCAGCAGTGAAGAGCGGGCAAGCTATGGCTACACCTTC
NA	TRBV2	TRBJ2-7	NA	CASSDNYEQYF	TGTGCCAGCAGTGACAATTACGAGCAGTACTTC
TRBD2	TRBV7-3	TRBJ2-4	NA	CASSLDTSGGDRGIQYF	TGTGCCAGCAGCTTAGATACTAGCGGGGGTGATAGGGGCATTCAGTACTTC
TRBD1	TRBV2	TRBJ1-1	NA	CASRGTGETEAFF	TGTGCCAGCAGAGGGACAGGGGAAACTGAAGCTTTCTTT
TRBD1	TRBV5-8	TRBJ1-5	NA	CASSWTGGIVHF	TGTGCCAGCAGCTGGACAGGGGGAATTGTACATTTT
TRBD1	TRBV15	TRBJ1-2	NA	CATSRKGQGAAGYTF	TGTGCCACCTCCCGGAAGGGACAGGGGGCCGCGGGCTACACCTTC
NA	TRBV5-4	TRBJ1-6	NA	CASSFGGSPLHF	TGTGCCAGCAGCTTCGGGGGTTCACCCCTCCACTTT
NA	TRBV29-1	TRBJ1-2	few	CSVELGVFPYGYTF	TGCAGCGTTGAATTAGGGGTTTTTCCTTATGGCTACACCTTC
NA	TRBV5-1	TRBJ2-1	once	CASSLSGTPHEQFF	TGCGCCAGCAGCCTCTCCGGGACACCCCATGAGCAGTTCTTC
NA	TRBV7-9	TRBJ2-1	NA	CASSSWKGEGEQFF	TGTGCCAGCAGCTCCTGGAAGGGGGAAGGTGAGCAGTTCTTC
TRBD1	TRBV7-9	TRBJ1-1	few	CASSSTRDRNTEAFF	TGTGCCAGCAGCTCTACGCGGGACAGGAACACTGAAGCTTTCTTT
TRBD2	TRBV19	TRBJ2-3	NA	CASSIGGLAGADTQYF	TGTGCCAGTAGTATCGGGGGACTAGCGGGGGCAGATACGCAGTATTTT
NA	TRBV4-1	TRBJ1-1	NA	CASSQVSTGNTEAFF	TGCGCCAGCAGCCAAGTTTCAACAGGGAACACTGAAGCTTTCTTT
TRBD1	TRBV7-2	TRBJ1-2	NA	CASSLVMGQGLYGYTF	TGTGCCAGCAGCTTAGTGATGGGACAGGGACTCTATGGCTACACCTTC
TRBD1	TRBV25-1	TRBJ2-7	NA	CASSVDRGRPEQYF	TGTGCCAGCAGTGTGGACAGGGGGCGCCCCGAGCAGTACTTC
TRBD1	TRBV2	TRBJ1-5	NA	CASSDNGRGKDQPQHF	TGTGCCAGCAGTGATAATGGCAGGGGGAAGGATCAGCCCCAGCATTTT
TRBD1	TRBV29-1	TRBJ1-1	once	CSGQGGDTEAFF	TGCAGCGGACAGGGGGGGGATACTGAAGCTTTCTTT
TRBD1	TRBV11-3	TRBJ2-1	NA	CASSLTGVSSYNEQFF	TGTGCCAGCAGCCTGACAGGGGTAAGCTCCTACAATGAGCAGTTCTTC
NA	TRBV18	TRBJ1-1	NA	CASSPQGVTEAFF	TGTGCCAGCTCACCACAGGGGGTAACTGAAGCTTTCTTT
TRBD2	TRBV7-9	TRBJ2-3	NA	CASSLAVTSETPDTQYF	TGTGCCAGCAGCTTAGCTGTGACTAGCGAAACCCCAGATACGCAGTATTTT